This note documents a single T cell receptor beta chain sequence. Across about two dozen US areas, participants ranged in age from about 18 to 100 years. The entry originates in a study of blood T cell repertoires in COVID-19. CDR1 SGHDT and CDR2 YYEEEE come from the germline V gene. This CDR3 contains 14 residues. The V segment lost 3 bases and the J segment 4 bases; nucleotides outside the gene matches: 1. Original data processing: For nucleated cells, counts were estimated from reference gene primer amplification. Sequencing used immunoSEQ multiplex PCR; TCRdb keeps in-frame clones, though not all of them. The V and J calls and clone size were taken over from that table, and D and trimming were inferred from the DNA. This sample has a few hundred thousand clones, with around nine tenths found just once.

Sequencing was performed on PBMCs or T cells enriched from blood (not recorded which). The sequence came from a woman aged 30 to 39 who had been exposed to COVID-19. The chain joins TRBV5-6 to TRBJ1-6; 7 bases are a match to TRBD1. CDR3 amino acids: CASSWGQYNSPLHF. In nucleotides, the CDR3 is TGTGCCAGCAGCTGGGGACAGTATAATTCACCCCTCCACTTT.